This T cell receptor beta chain was sequenced for a study of regulatory T cells in long-lasting Graves disease. The table lists this clonotype with a few counts. This could be a read error, since a much larger clone is one nucleotide away. CDR1 SGHTA and CDR2 FQGNSA come from the germline V gene. The CDR3 runs 14 residues. To make TCR beta libraries, researchers used iRepertoire HTBI primers and Arm-PCR of CDR3 regions. TCRdb independently ran MiXCR on the multiplex PCR reads; one entry per CDR3 protein. The sample yields approximately 400,000 distinct CDR3 sequences, 10% to 15% seen once. Regarding time point: newly diagnosed GD, antithyroid drugs for less than 3 months. Preparation of the TCR library used RNA extracted from PBMCs. These data are also associated with another study on T cells in Graves' hyperthyroidism and ophthalmopathy. Turning to that study: The patients, who ranged from 18 to 65 in age, presented with newly diagnosed hyperthyroidism lasting under 2 months. RT-PCR in the first round (using the HTBI primer set) targeted the TCR CDR3.

The input for sequencing was peripheral blood mononuclear cells (PBMCs), taken at new diagnosis, from a patient treated with antithyroid drugs. This sequence was found in a woman aged 18-30 years with Graves disease. The V gene is TRBV7-2, the J gene TRBJ2-1, with no clear D. The DNA for the CDR3 is TGTGCCAGCAGCTTAGTCGGAAATGAAAATGGGCAGTTCTTC. Translated: CASSLVGNENGQFF.